In this sample, the clone carrying this TCR beta chain turned up many times. This sample is drawn from a study of regulatory T cells in long-lasting Graves disease. Building of the TCR beta libraries involved iRepertoire HTBI primers and Arm-PCR of CDR3 regions. TCRdb re-called the multiplex PCR reads through MiXCR, storing one row per CDR3 protein. Of 300,000 to 400,000 distinct CDR3 sequences detected, roughly 16% appear once; the ten largest clones hold over 20%. Sample time point: newly diagnosed GD, antithyroid drugs for less than 3 months. There was RNA extracted from PBMCs, and the TCR library was made from it. The sample in question was peripheral blood mononuclear cells (PBMCs), obtained at new diagnosis, from a patient treated with antithyroid drugs. The receptor comes from a female donor with Graves disease.

CDR3 in amino acids: CASSSLADTGELFF. CDR3 DNA sequence: TGTGCCAGCAGCTCCTTAGCGGACACCGGGGAGCTGTTTTTT. V and J are TRBV3-1 and TRBJ2-2, with a tentative D call TRBD2 (6 bases). Germline CDR1 and CDR2: LGHDT and YNNKEL (reference sequence). V shed 5 bases and J shed 3 bases, with 10 bases lying between them. The CDR3 totals 14 residues.